A selection of T cell receptor beta chains follows, all from one sample in a study of blood T cells in healthy people across ages. In TCRdb, the 5' RACE reads were re-called with MiXCR into one record per CDR3 protein. The table shows 910,000 or so distinct CDR3 sequences, with about 53% occurring only once. The sample taken for sequencing was blood. The receptors here all came from a woman aged 55-75 years in good health. The CDR3 runs from the conserved cysteine through the conserved F or W. Fields, in order: clone size, D gene, V gene, J gene, CDR3 DNA, CDR3 protein. The D gene is left open where the match is weak. Size is omitted from some rows. Given values are once, few, many or a class for expanded clones.

clone_size: -
d_call: TRBD2
v_call: TRBV29-1
j_call: TRBJ2-1
cdr3_nt: TGCAGCGTTGAAGCCGCGGGAGGGCCTCACAATGAGCAGTTCTTC
cdr3_aa: CSVEAAGGPHNEQFF

clone_size: once
d_call: TRBD2
v_call: TRBV7-9
j_call: TRBJ2-1
cdr3_nt: TGTGCCAGCGCCTCCGGGACTAGCCAGAACAATGAGCAGTTCTTC
cdr3_aa: CASASGTSQNNEQFF

clone_size: few
d_call: -
v_call: TRBV6-1
j_call: TRBJ1-2
cdr3_nt: TGTGCCAGCAGTGATACGCTTTATGGCTACACCTTC
cdr3_aa: CASSDTLYGYTF

clone_size: -
d_call: TRBD2
v_call: TRBV20-1
j_call: TRBJ2-5
cdr3_nt: TGCAGTGCTACGGATAGCGGGAGGCTCGGAGAGACCCAGTACTTC
cdr3_aa: CSATDSGRLGETQYF

clone_size: -
d_call: -
v_call: TRBV12-3/TRBV12-4
j_call: TRBJ1-2
cdr3_nt: TGTGCCAGCAGCCGAGTATCAGTTGGCTGCACCTTC
cdr3_aa: CASSRVSVGCTF

clone_size: few
d_call: -
v_call: TRBV12-3/TRBV12-4
j_call: TRBJ2-7
cdr3_nt: TGTGCCAGCAGTTTCGGAGACTACCCTACGCTCTCCTACGAGCAGTACTTC
cdr3_aa: CASSFGDYPTLSYEQYF

clone_size: -
d_call: -
v_call: TRBV7-9
j_call: TRBJ1-4
cdr3_nt: TGTGCCAGCAGCTTAGCAGGGACCGAGGGTGAAAAACTGTTTTTT
cdr3_aa: CASSLAGTEGEKLFF

clone_size: -
d_call: -
v_call: TRBV2
j_call: TRBJ2-3
cdr3_nt: TGTGCCAGCAGTGCTCTCGCCTACTCCACAGATACGCAGTATTTT
cdr3_aa: CASSALAYSTDTQYF

clone_size: -
d_call: -
v_call: TRBV5-1
j_call: TRBJ1-2
cdr3_nt: TGCGCCAGCAGCTCTCGACGGGACGGATTCGACTATGGCTACACCTTC
cdr3_aa: CASSSRRDGFDYGYTF

clone_size: -
d_call: -
v_call: TRBV25-1
j_call: TRBJ2-1
cdr3_nt: TGTGCCAGCAGTAACCTCGACTACAATGAGCAGTTCTTC
cdr3_aa: CASSNLDYNEQFF

clone_size: -
d_call: TRBD2
v_call: TRBV3-1
j_call: TRBJ2-5
cdr3_nt: TGTGCCAGCAGTCTTAACCCCGGCCCTAGCGGGAGTTCTTCGCAGTACTTC
cdr3_aa: CASSLNPGPSGSSSQYF

clone_size: -
d_call: TRBD2
v_call: TRBV12-5
j_call: TRBJ2-7
cdr3_nt: TGTGCTAGTGGCACGGGACTACCTTTTTCCGAGCAGTACTTC
cdr3_aa: CASGTGLPFSEQYF

clone_size: -
d_call: -
v_call: TRBV7-2
j_call: TRBJ2-7
cdr3_nt: TGTGCCAGCAGCGGACGAGCGGGTTTCTACGAGCAGTACTTC
cdr3_aa: CASSGRAGFYEQYF

clone_size: -
d_call: TRBD1
v_call: TRBV29-1
j_call: TRBJ2-1
cdr3_nt: TGCAGCGGGGGACAGGGACGCGTCAATGAGCAGTTCTTC
cdr3_aa: CSGGQGRVNEQFF

clone_size: -
d_call: -
v_call: TRBV6-5
j_call: TRBJ2-7
cdr3_nt: TGTGCCAGCAGTTGCTCATTGGGCCCAGGGAGCGGGCTCTCCTACGAGCAGTACTTC
cdr3_aa: CASSCSLGPGSGLSYEQYF

clone_size: -
d_call: -
v_call: TRBV5-4
j_call: TRBJ2-3
cdr3_nt: TGTGCCAGCAGGAATAATACACCGACCCGGGATACGCAGTATTTT
cdr3_aa: CASRNNTPTRDTQYF

clone_size: -
d_call: -
v_call: TRBV6-1
j_call: TRBJ1-5
cdr3_nt: TGCGCCACCGGGACTCAGGGCAATCAGCCCCAGCATTTT
cdr3_aa: CATGTQGNQPQHF

clone_size: -
d_call: -
v_call: TRBV2
j_call: TRBJ1-4
cdr3_nt: TGTGCCAGCAGTGTGGATAGGGGTGATGAAAAACTGTTTTTT
cdr3_aa: CASSVDRGDEKLFF

clone_size: -
d_call: -
v_call: TRBV5-5
j_call: TRBJ2-4
cdr3_nt: TGTGCCAGCAGCTTGGGTGGGCTACCCCCCGATAGGCAGTACTTC
cdr3_aa: CASSLGGLPPDRQYF

clone_size: once
d_call: -
v_call: TRBV18
j_call: TRBJ2-4
cdr3_nt: TGTGCCAGCTCACCGCTAGGGGCTGGAGCCAAAAACATTCAGTACTTC
cdr3_aa: CASSPLGAGAKNIQYF

clone_size: -
d_call: -
v_call: TRBV12-3/TRBV12-4
j_call: TRBJ2-7
cdr3_nt: TGTGCCAGCAGTTTTCGCGGTCAGGGGATTTTCTACGAGCAGTACTTC
cdr3_aa: CASSFRGQGIFYEQYF

clone_size: few
d_call: TRBD1
v_call: TRBV6-6
j_call: TRBJ1-2
cdr3_nt: TGTGCCATCGCCACACGGGACAGGGATAATTCGGATGGCTACACCTTC
cdr3_aa: CAIATRDRDNSDGYTF

clone_size: once
d_call: -
v_call: TRBV9
j_call: TRBJ2-5
cdr3_nt: TGTGCCAGTGGCTCAGGTTACCAAGAGACCCAGTACTTC
cdr3_aa: CASGSGYQETQYF

clone_size: few
d_call: -
v_call: TRBV3-1
j_call: TRBJ1-6
cdr3_nt: TGTGCCAGCAGCCAAGATCAGGACCGTATTGTTTCACCCCTCCACTTT
cdr3_aa: CASSQDQDRIVSPLHF

clone_size: -
d_call: -
v_call: TRBV10-3
j_call: TRBJ1-5
cdr3_nt: TGTGCCATCAGTGAGTCATTGCAGGGGATTCAGCCCCAGCATTTT
cdr3_aa: CAISESLQGIQPQHF

clone_size: -
d_call: -
v_call: TRBV6-1
j_call: TRBJ2-3
cdr3_nt: TGTGCCGGCAGTTCAGAGAATACGCAGTATTTT
cdr3_aa: CAGSSENTQYF

clone_size: -
d_call: TRBD1
v_call: TRBV20-1
j_call: TRBJ2-1
cdr3_nt: TGCAGTGCTATTCGGCAGGGGGTTGGGAATGAGCAGTTCTTC
cdr3_aa: CSAIRQGVGNEQFF

clone_size: -
d_call: TRBD2
v_call: TRBV4-1
j_call: TRBJ2-1
cdr3_nt: TGCGCCAGCAGCCAAGAAATGAGCGGGGGGAGGGCCCAGTTCTTC
cdr3_aa: CASSQEMSGGRAQFF